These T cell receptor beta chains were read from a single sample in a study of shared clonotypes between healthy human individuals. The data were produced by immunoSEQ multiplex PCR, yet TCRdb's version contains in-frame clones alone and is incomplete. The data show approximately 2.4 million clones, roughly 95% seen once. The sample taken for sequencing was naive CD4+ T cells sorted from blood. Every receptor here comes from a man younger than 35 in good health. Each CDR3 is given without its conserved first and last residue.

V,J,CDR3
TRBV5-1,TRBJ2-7,ASNPGAGEQY
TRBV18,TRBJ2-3,ASSPPGSGLSTDTQY
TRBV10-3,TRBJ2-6,AIREPGANVLT
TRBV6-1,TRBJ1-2,ASSEAYGPGYT
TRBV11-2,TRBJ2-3,ASSPLGTGGDSDTQY
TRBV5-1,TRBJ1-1,ASSLNPGANTEAF
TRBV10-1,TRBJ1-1,ASSESGRTAEAF
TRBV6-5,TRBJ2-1,ASSYPPGVVNEQF
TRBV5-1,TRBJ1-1,ASSTRKIQGLGDTEAF
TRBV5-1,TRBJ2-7,ASSPSGTGAEQY
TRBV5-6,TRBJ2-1,ASSALSGGYNEQF
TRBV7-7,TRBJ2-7,ASSLGTGGSYEQY
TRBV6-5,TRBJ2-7,ASSRTSGGYEQY
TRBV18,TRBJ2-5,ASSPARLAGGETQY
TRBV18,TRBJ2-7,ASSPTKSTGAEQY
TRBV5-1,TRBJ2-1,ASSFLGQGSDEQF
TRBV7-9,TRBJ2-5,ASSLRTANQETQY
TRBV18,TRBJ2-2,ASSLQLAIHTGELF
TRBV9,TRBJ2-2,ASSVDPSNTGELF
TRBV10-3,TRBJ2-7,ATTHAGTGDYEQY
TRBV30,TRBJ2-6,ARGQGSSGANVLT
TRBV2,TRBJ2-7,ASRNVAGDYYEQY
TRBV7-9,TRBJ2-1,ASIMDSYNEQF
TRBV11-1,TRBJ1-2,ASSLSSYGYT
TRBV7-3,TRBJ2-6,ASRPPGLEGAGANVLT
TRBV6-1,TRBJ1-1,ASSESGVSAF
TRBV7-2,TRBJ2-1,ASSNGLASYNEQF
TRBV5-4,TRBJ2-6,ASSLSSGQGLVGANVLT
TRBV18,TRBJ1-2,ASSPGETYGYT
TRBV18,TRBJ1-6,ASSHLTGESPLH
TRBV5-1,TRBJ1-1,ASSPGTGFMNTEAF
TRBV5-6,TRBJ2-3,ASSSGILATDTQY
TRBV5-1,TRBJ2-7,ASSPEIAGPYEQY
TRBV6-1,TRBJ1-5,ASSSGTGNNQPQH
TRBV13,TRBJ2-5,ASSPRQQETQY
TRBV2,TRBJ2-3,ASSWSLAGADTQY
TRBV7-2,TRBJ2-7,ASSWGLAGAGDEQY
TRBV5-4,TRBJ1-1,ASSSPTGSETEAF
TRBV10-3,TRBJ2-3,AISESRRVSTDTQY
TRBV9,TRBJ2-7,ASSVGARGPYEQY
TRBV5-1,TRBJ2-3,ASSLGAGPTDTQY
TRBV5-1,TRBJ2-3,ASSLGAQGGTDTQY
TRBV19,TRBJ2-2,ASSTDSKVGELF
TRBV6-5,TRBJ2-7,ASSRTGTGNYEQY